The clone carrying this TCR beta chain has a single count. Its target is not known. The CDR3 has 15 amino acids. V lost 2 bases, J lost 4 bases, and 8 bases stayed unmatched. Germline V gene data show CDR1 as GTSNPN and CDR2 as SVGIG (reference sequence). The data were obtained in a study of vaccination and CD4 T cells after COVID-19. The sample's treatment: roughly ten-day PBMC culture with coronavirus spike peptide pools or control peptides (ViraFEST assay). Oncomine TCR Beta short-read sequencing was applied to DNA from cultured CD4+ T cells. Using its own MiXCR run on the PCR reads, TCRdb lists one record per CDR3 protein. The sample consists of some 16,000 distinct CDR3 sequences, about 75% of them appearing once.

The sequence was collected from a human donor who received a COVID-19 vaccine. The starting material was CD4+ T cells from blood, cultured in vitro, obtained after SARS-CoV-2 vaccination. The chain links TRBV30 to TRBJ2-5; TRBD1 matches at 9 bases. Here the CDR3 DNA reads TGTGCCTGGAGTACGCCTACAGGGGGCGCAGAGACCCAGTACTTC. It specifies CAWSTPTGGAETQYF. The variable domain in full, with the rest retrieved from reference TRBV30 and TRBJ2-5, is SQTIHQWPATLVQPVGSPLSLECTVEGTSNPNLYWYRQAAGRGLQLLFYSVGIGQISSEVPQNLSASRPQDRQFILSSKKLLLSDSGFYLCAWSTPTGGAETQYFGPGTRLLVL.